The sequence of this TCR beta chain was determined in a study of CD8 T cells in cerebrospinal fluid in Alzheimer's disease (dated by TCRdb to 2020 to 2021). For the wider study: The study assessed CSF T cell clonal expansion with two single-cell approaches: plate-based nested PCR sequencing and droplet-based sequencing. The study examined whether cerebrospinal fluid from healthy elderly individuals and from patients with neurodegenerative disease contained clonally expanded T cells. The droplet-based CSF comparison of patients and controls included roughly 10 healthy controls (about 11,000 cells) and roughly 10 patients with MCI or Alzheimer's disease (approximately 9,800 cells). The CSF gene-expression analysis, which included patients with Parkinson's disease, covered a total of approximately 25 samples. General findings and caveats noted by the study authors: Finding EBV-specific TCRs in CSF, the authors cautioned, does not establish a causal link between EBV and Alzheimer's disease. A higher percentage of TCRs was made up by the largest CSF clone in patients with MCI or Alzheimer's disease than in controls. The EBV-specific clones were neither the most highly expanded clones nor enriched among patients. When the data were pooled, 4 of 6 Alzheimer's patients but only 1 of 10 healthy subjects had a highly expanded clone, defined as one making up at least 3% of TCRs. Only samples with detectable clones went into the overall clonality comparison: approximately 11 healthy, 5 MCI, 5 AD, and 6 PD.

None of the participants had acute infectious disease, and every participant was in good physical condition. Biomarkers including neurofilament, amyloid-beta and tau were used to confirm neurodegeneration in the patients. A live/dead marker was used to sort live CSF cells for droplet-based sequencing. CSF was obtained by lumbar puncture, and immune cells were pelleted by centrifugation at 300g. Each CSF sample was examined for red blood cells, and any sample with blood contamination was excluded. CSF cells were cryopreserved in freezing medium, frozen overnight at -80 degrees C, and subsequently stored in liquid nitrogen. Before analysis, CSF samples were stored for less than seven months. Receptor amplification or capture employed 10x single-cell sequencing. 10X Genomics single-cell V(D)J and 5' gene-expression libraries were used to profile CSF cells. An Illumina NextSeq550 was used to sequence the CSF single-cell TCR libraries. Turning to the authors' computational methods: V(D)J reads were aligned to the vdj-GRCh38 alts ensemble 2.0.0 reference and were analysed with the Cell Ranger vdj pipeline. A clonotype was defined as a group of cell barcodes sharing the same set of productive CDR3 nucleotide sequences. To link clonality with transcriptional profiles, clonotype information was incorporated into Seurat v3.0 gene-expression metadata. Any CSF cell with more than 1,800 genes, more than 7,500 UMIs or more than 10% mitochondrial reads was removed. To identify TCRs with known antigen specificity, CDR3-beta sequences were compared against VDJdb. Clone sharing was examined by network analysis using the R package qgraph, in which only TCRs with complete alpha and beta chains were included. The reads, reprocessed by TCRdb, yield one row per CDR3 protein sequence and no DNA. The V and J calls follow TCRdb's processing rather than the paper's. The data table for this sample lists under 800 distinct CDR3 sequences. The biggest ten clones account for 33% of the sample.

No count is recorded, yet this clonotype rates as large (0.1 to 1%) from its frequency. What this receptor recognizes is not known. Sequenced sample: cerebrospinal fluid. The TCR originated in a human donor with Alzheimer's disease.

The CDR3 region reads CASRKDATGEKLFF. Here the chain combines TRBV12-3 or TRBV12-4 and TRBJ1-4. The CDR3 starts with the cysteine, ends with the phenylalanine, and has 14 residues. This entry has no DNA.